One TCR beta chain is described in this entry. Its target is unknown. In the same sample, other DNA sequences code for this CDR3. This entry is derived from a study of Ad26.COV2.S vaccination and SARS-CoV-2 variants. About the study: The donor was enrolled in the Ad26.COV2.S arm of the COV1001 trial. Recipients of Ad26.COV2.S got it intramuscularly, once or twice 56 days apart.

Whole-study findings and limits: The TCR breadth and depth analyses may have understated or missed part of the total T cell responses. Reportedly, after vaccination the spike-specific CD8+ and CD4+ T cell responses displayed substantial breadth.

Described treatment: around 19 received Ad26.COV2.S at low or high dose, single or two shots; about 5 received placebo; per-sample allocation not given. At day 63 after the first vaccine or placebo injection, samples were drawn. The CDR3 length is 15 residues. Trimming at V came to 6 bases and at J to 0 bases, leaving 7 bases not matched to a gene. The germline V gene has CDR1 MNHEY and CDR2 SMNVEV (reference sequence). Assay: immunoSEQ multiplex PCR; the TCRdb copy retains only in-frame clones and omits some. The table lists approximately 340,000 clones, about 88% of them singletons. The rearrangement uses TRBV27 and TRBJ1-1, with 7 bases that match TRBD1. The source is a person aged 18-65 years who received the Ad26.COV2.S COVID-19 vaccine or a placebo. The source was peripheral blood, collected in a trial of Ad26.COV2.S vaccine versus placebo. As DNA, the CDR3 is TGTGCCAGCAGCCGCCAGGGACAGATGAACACTGAAGCTTTCTTT. Protein sequence: CASSRQGQMNTEAFF.